This T cell receptor (beta chain) was sequenced for a study of CD8 T cells in Susac syndrome. Across the study: At the time their blood was drawn, patients with Susac syndrome were either therapy-naive, on corticosteroids (with some of them also receiving intravenous immunoglobulin), or on intravenous immunoglobulin alone.

This clonotype was seen once. Its matching antigen is unknown. RNA totalling about 0.45 to 1 ug underwent reverse transcription with random hexamers. TCRdb re-called the immunoSEQ multiplex PCR reads with MiXCR, one entry per CDR3 protein. This table has about 150,000 distinct CDR3 sequences, 85% to 95% appearing once. Sequencing of TCR beta was performed on blood CD8+ and CD4+ T cells. Unmatched junction bases numbered 3, after V lost 6 bases and J lost 5 bases. The CDR3 spans 14 residues. Overall study findings and caveats: TCR sequencing and HLA analysis covered a relatively small number of individuals.

Sequenced sample: CD4+ T cells from PBMCs. The source of this sequence is a human donor with Susac syndrome. The chain carries TRBV12-3 or TRBV12-4 and TRBJ2-1; 11 bases map to TRBD2. As DNA, the CDR3 is TGTGCCAGCAGAGGGACTAGCGGCCACAATGAGCAGTTCTTC. Its protein is CASRGTSGHNEQFF.